The entry below describes one TCR beta chain. As yet, its antigen is unknown. The data originate from a study of OX40 agonist ivuxolimab in advanced cancers. General study results and limits: The CD4+ and CD8+ T cells in the blood had expanded clonally by week 6 at 0.1 to 3.0 mg/kg.

The table came from immunoSEQ multiplex PCR; TCRdb's copy has only in-frame clones and leaves some out. This table holds tens of thousands of clones, over 75% found once. V trimming: 3 bases; J trimming: 5 bases; junction bases outside the gene matches: 10. The CDR3 contains 15 residues. Germline CDR1 is KGHSH and CDR2 is LQKENI. This sequence joins TRBV18 and TRBJ2-7; 7 bases map to TRBD1. This receptor was taken from an adult with an advanced solid tumor such as melanoma, head and neck, liver or kidney cancer. Sequenced material: CD4+ or CD8+ T cells sorted from blood, taken in a trial of the OX40 agonist ivuxolimab. The CDR3, as DNA: TGTGCCAGCTCACCGCTCCCCGGGACAGACCACGAGCAGTACTTC. It specifies CASSPLPGTDHEQYF.